A single sample is the source of the 15 T cell receptor beta chains below, sequenced in a study of identical twins. TCRdb ran MiXCR on the 5' RACE reads and lists one entry per CDR3 protein. The repertoire holds about 890,000 distinct CDR3 sequences, with 9% to 15% as singletons. A further study also used this sample, focusing on yellow fever vaccine responses in identical twins.

Specimen: PBMCs. The receptor source for this set is a woman under 30 in good health.

The gene calls are TRBV12-3 or TRBV12-4 and TRBJ2-1; TRBD2 agrees at 12 bases. CDR3 size: 17 residues. With 8 bases clipped from V and 9 bases from J, the junction kept 17 bases outside the gene matches. The DNA for the CDR3 is TGTGCCAGCGGGTTGATGCCCGGACTAGCGGGGTTGGGTGAGCAGTTCTTC. Translation: CASGLMPGLAGLGEQFF.

At least ten counts were recorded for this clonotype. CDR3 region: CSARRGQVSNQPQHF. The CDR3 DNA is TGCAGTGCTAGACGGGGACAGGTTAGCAATCAGCCCCAGCATTTT. The rearrangement uses TRBV20-1 and TRBJ1-5; 8 bases match TRBD1. V shed 2 bases, J shed 0 bases, and the junction held 3 bases outside the gene matches. The CDR3 extends over 15 amino acids. The V gene's germline CDR1 is DFQATT and CDR2 SNEGSKA (reference sequence).

The genes are TRBV4-2 and TRBJ2-7, with D perhaps matching TRBD1 or TRBD2 (5 bases each). Germline V CDR1 and CDR2: LGHNA, YNFKEQ. The CDR3 extends over 15 amino acids. Trimming cost V 2 bases and J 2 bases, with 13 bases left between them. The CDR3: CASSQLRDPAYEQYF. CDR3 in DNA: TGTGCCAGCAGCCAACTCCGGGACCCAGCCTACGAGCAGTACTTC.

The chain joins TRBV18 to TRBJ2-5; D ambiguous. The CDR3 runs 12 residues. CDR1 is KGHSH, CDR2 LQKENI, per germline. Between the trimmed V and J ends, which lost 5 bases and 5 bases, there was a span of 9 bases. CDR3 sequence reads: CASSAAEETQYF. In DNA form, the CDR3 reads TGTGCCAGCTCAGCGGCAGAGGAGACCCAGTACTTC. Full variable domain (remainder filled in from reference TRBV18 and TRBJ2-5): NAGVMQNPRHLVRRRGQEARLRCSPMKGHSHVYWYRQLPEEGLKFMVYLQKENIIDESGMPKERFSAEFPKEGPSILRIQQVVRGDSAAYFCASSAAEETQYFGPGTRLLVL.

This clonotype showed up just a few times. The CDR3, as DNA: TGTGCCAGCAAACACCGGGACAGTAGCACCGGGGAGCTGTTTTTT. Its protein product is CASKHRDSSTGELFF. This chain links TRBV27 with TRBJ2-2, with 7 bases that match TRBD1. J was trimmed by 4 bases and V by 7 bases; bases with no gene match: 9. In germline, CDR1 is MNHEY, CDR2 SMNVEV (reference sequence). The CDR3 has 15 residues.

This clonotype was seen ten or more times. The chain joins TRBV10-3 to TRBJ1-1; 7 bases line up with TRBD1. The CDR3 runs to 12 residues. CDR1 and CDR2 from the germline V gene are ENHRY and SYGVKD. After removal of 9 bases from V and 1 base from J, the junction contained 2 bases not matched to a gene. Here the CDR3 reads CAIWTGNTEAFF. DNA for the CDR3: TGTGCCATATGGACAGGGAACACTGAAGCTTTCTTT.

This clonotype was observed a handful of times. J is TRBJ2-3 and V is TRBV20-1, with D tentatively TRBD2 (5 bases). Per germline, CDR1 DFQATT and CDR2 SNEGSKA (reference sequence). This CDR3 has 13 amino acids. Trimming cost V 3 bases and J 5 bases, with 12 bases left between them. CDR3 in DNA: TGCAGTGCTAGGGACTCCTTGGGAGATACGCAGTATTTT. This codes for CSARDSLGDTQYF.

This clonotype came up many times. The rearrangement joins TRBV12-3 or TRBV12-4 to TRBJ1-5; 7 bases match TRBD1. The J segment lost 3 bases and the V segment lost 4 bases, leaving 3 bases of the junction unmatched. The CDR3 loop spans 14 amino acids. The CDR3 reads CASSWGQFNQPQHF. CDR3 nucleotides: TGTGCCAGCAGTTGGGGACAGTTCAATCAGCCCCAGCATTTT.

This clonotype was counted ten times or more. The rearrangement links TRBV10-3 to TRBJ1-1; tentative D call: TRBD1 (5 bases). Trimming pared 0 bases from V and 2 bases from J, leaving 10 bases between. The CDR3 is made up of 15 amino acids. Germline values: CDR1 ENHRY, CDR2 SYGVKD. The CDR3 spells CAISESWGSNTEAFF. Here the CDR3 DNA reads TGTGCCATCAGTGAGTCTTGGGGCAGTAACACTGAAGCTTTCTTT.

The chain has TRBV29-1 and TRBJ1-2; 7 bases are shared with TRBD1. CDR1 and CDR2 from the germline V gene are SQVTM and ANQGSEA. CDR3 length: 13 residues. V lost 3 bases to trimming and J lost 5 bases; unmatched junction nucleotides: 6. The CDR3 sequence is CSVDAAGGYGYTF. CDR3 in DNA: TGCAGCGTTGATGCGGCAGGGGGTTATGGCTACACCTTC. Based on the CDR3 plus reference TRBV29-1 and TRBJ1-2, the full variable domain is SAVISQKPSRDICQRGTSLTIQCQVDSQVTMMFWYRQQPGQSLTLIATANQGSEATYESGFVIDKFPISRPNLTFSTLTVSNMSPEDSSIYLCSVDAAGGYGYTFGSGTRLTVV.

A few counts support this clonotype. The chain uses TRBV4-1 and TRBJ2-5; a weak D match, TRBD2 (5 bases). CDR1 is MGHRA, CDR2 YSYEKL, per germline. The CDR3 has 14 residues. The ends were cut back, 0 bases at V and 4 bases at J, with 9 bases in the middle. In nucleotides, the CDR3 is TGCGCCAGCAGCCAAGATCGACTATCAGAGACCCAGTACTTC. Translation: CASSQDRLSETQYF.

This clonotype has only a few counts. The chain couples TRBV3-1 to TRBJ1-3; no reliable D call. CDR3 length equals 16 residues. V was cut by 1 base and J by 0 bases, with 10 bases left in between. CDR1 is LGHDT and CDR2 is YNNKEL in the germline V gene (reference sequence). CDR3 nucleotide sequence: TGTGCCAGCAGCCAAGTTCACGGAGGCTCTGGAAACACCATATATTTT. Its translation: CASSQVHGGSGNTIYF. Drawing the rest from reference TRBV3-1 and TRBJ1-3, the complete variable domain is DTAVSQTPKYLVTQMGNDKSIKCEQNLGHDTMYWYKQDSKKFLKIMFSYNNKELIINETVPNRFSPKSPDKAHLNLHINSLELGDSAVYFCASSQVHGGSGNTIYFGEGSWLTVV.

This clonotype has more than one count but fewer than ten. CDR3: CATGHGKYGYTF. CDR3 coding DNA: TGTGCCACCGGACACGGGAAGTATGGCTACACCTTC. The V call is TRBV28, the J call TRBJ1-2; possible D gene TRBD1, 5 bases. Germline lookup yields CDR1 MDHEN and CDR2 SYDVKM. The V end lost 10 bases, the J end lost 5 bases, and 14 bases lay between the germline ends. CDR3 length: 12 residues.

V gene TRBV5-6 combines with J gene TRBJ1-3; D unresolved. The CDR3 covers 16 residues. Trimming pared 4 bases from V and 0 bases from J, leaving 14 bases between. From germline, CDR1 is SGHDT and CDR2 YYEEEE. As DNA, the CDR3 is TGTGCCAGCAGCCCCTTACGTGGAAGCTCTGGAAACACCATATATTTT. Protein product: CASSPLRGSSGNTIYF.

This clonotype has at least ten counts. The chain carries TRBV12-3 or TRBV12-4 and TRBJ1-1; 9 bases agree with TRBD1. The CDR3 runs to 15 residues. Trimming took 3 bases from V and 1 from J; bases not matched to a gene: 3. The CDR3 region has the DNA TGTGCCAGCAGTTTGCTGGACAGGGGGAACACTGAAGCTTTCTTT. Its translation: CASSLLDRGNTEAFF.